These 18 T cell receptor beta chains share one sample of origin, sequenced in a study of vaccination and CD4 T cells after COVID-19. Regarding time point: late sampling 161 to 241 days after vaccination in a few convalescent patients. TCRdb used MiXCR to reprocess the PCR reads, holding one entry per CDR3 protein. This table holds around 28,000 distinct CDR3 sequences, 50% to 65% found once. The sequencing here drew on CD4+ T cells from blood, taken about 7 months after SARS-CoV-2 vaccination. The receptors were gathered from a human donor who had recovered from COVID-19.

This clonotype was seen a few times. The V gene is TRBV10-3, the J gene TRBJ1-2, with 10 nucleotides matching TRBD1. The germline gives CDR1 ENHRY, CDR2 SYGVKD. V lost 0 bases to trimming and J lost 6 bases; unmatched junction nucleotides: 4. CDR3 length: 15 residues. The CDR3 reads CAISESTGTGDGYTF. In DNA form, the CDR3 reads TGTGCCATCAGTGAGTCGACCGGGACAGGGGATGGCTACACCTTC.

The table lists this clonotype with a few counts. The V and J genes are TRBV28 and TRBJ2-7, with unresolved D. Germline V gene lookup returns CDR1 MDHEN and CDR2 SYDVKM. V lost 6 bases to trimming and J lost 2 bases, with 8 bases between them. This CDR3 has 12 residues. The DNA of the CDR3 is TGTGCCAGCAGCCAACCCCCCTACGAGCAGTACTTC. It translates to CASSQPPYEQYF.

The chain joins TRBV6-1 to TRBJ2-5, with D possibly matching TRBD2 (5 bases). Looked up from germline, CDR1 is MNHNS and CDR2 is SASEGT. The V end was cut by 6 bases, the J end by 5 bases, with 10 bases between. CDR3 length: 12 amino acids. As DNA, the CDR3 is TGTGCCAGCAGGGGGAGTTCGGAGACCCAGTACTTC. This gives the protein CASRGSSETQYF.

The genes are TRBV28 and TRBJ2-7, with D maybe TRBD1 (5 bases). V was shortened by 6 bases and J by 3 bases, with 21 bases between the two germline ends. Germline assignment: CDR1 MDHEN and CDR2 SYDVKM. CDR3 length equals 16 residues. The CDR3 DNA follows: TGTGCCAGCAGCCTCATCACATTTAAGGGGATCTACGAGCAGTACTTC. This gives the protein CASSLITFKGIYEQYF. Based on the CDR3 plus reference TRBV28 and TRBJ2-7, the full variable domain is DVKVTQSSRYLVKRTGEKVFLECVQDMDHENMFWYRQDPGLGLRLIYFSYDVKMKEKGDIPEGYSVSREKKERFSLILESASTNQTSMYLCASSLITFKGIYEQYFGPGTRLTVT.

V and J are TRBV7-9 and TRBJ2-3, with unresolved D. Trimming removed 5 bases from V and 4 bases from J, with 10 bases in between. The CDR3 runs to 13 residues. Germline V gives CDR1 SEHNR, CDR2 FQNEAQ (reference sequence). CDR3 sequence (DNA): TGTGCCAGCAGCCCGACTGGGCCAGATACGCAGTATTTT. Translation gives CASSPTGPDTQYF. Supplemented by reference TRBV7-9 and TRBJ2-3, the full variable domain reads DTGVSQNPRHKITKRGQNVTFRCDPISEHNRLYWYRQTLGQGPEFLTYFQNEAQLEKSRLLSDRFSAERPKGSFSTLEIQRTEQGDSAMYLCASSPTGPDTQYFGPGTRLTVL.

The gene calls are TRBV20-1 and TRBJ1-1; D is perhaps TRBD1 (5 bases). The length of the CDR3 is 12 residues. V gave up 3 bases and J gave up 7 bases, with 12 bases separating them. Germline CDR1 is DFQATT and CDR2 is SNEGSKA (reference sequence). CDR3 sequence (DNA): TGCAGTGCTAGTTCAGGGCCCAATGAAGCTTTCTTT. Its translation is CSASSGPNEAFF.

This clonotype was detected only a few times. The CDR3 DNA reads TGCAGTGCTAGAGATACGTTTGCTAATAAAGAGACCCAGTACTTC. This codes for CSARDTFANKETQYF. V is TRBV20-1 and J is TRBJ2-5; D uncertain. V was pared by 0 bases and J by 3 bases, with 14 bases between. Germline CDR1 DFQATT, CDR2 SNEGSKA (reference sequence). The CDR3 contains 15 residues.

The chain carries TRBV6-4 and TRBJ2-1; tentatively, D is TRBD1 (7 bases). CDR1 is MRHNA, CDR2 SNTAGT, per germline. This CDR3 contains 15 residues. Trimming removed 2 bases at V and 3 bases at J, with 11 bases between. The CDR3 sequence: CASSDGGTDYNEQFF. The CDR3 DNA follows: TGTGCCAGCAGTGACGGCGGGACAGACTACAATGAGCAGTTCTTC.

The chain carries TRBV6-1 and TRBJ2-2, with 10 bases matching TRBD1. Per the germline V gene, CDR1 is MNHNS and CDR2 is SASEGT. V dropped 4 bases and J dropped 2; count of bases not matched to a gene: 1. The CDR3 is 15 residues long. The CDR3 loop is CASSGQGANTGELFF. CDR3 in DNA: TGTGCCAGCAGTGGACAGGGGGCTAACACCGGGGAGCTGTTTTTT.

The chain combines TRBV28 with TRBJ1-6; no clear D gene. Germline V gene data show CDR1 as MDHEN and CDR2 as SYDVKM. Trimming removed 9 bases at V and 0 bases at J, with 6 bases between. This CDR3 has 13 residues. The CDR3 protein is CASYSSYNSPLHF. The CDR3 DNA reads TGTGCCAGTTACAGCTCCTATAATTCACCCCTCCACTTT.

There are a few counts of this clonotype. This chain uses TRBV28 with TRBJ1-6, with no clear D. Germline V gives CDR1 MDHEN, CDR2 SYDVKM. Trimming left V 10 bases short and J 0 bases short, with 13 bases between. The CDR3 totals 15 residues. DNA for the CDR3: TGTGCCACGAAGGGTCCCAGCTCCTATAATTCACCCCTCCACTTT. It yields the protein CATKGPSSYNSPLHF.

The J gene is TRBJ1-2, the V gene TRBV25-1, with 9 bases aligning to TRBD1. V trimming: 4 bases; J trimming: 8 bases; junction bases outside the gene matches: 11. CDR1 and CDR2 from the germline V gene are MGHDK and SYGVNS. The CDR3 runs to 15 residues. The CDR3 bases are TGTGCCAGCAGTGGTAGACCGGGACAGGGTTCCGGCTACACCTTC. Translation gives CASSGRPGQGSGYTF.

The chain has TRBV23-1 and TRBJ1-5; TRBD1 might be the D (6 bases). TRBV23-1 has ORF status, its function being uncertain. Trimming removed 6 bases from V and 2 bases from J, with 14 bases in between. The CDR3 spans 15 residues. The DNA of the CDR3 is TGCGCCAGCAGGGGGTGGACAGACGGCAATCAGCCCCAGCATTTT. Encoded protein: CASRGWTDGNQPQHF.

The gene calls are TRBV2 and TRBJ1-5; 8 nucleotides agree with TRBD1. Per germline, CDR1 SNHLY and CDR2 FYNNEI. The trim removed 6 bases at V and 3 bases at J, leaving 4 bases unmatched. CDR3 length: 14 amino acids. The CDR3 nucleotides are TGTGCCAGCAGAGGACAGGGTCCCAATCAGCCCCAGCATTTT. As protein: CASRGQGPNQPQHF.

This clonotype was seen a few times. The chain joins TRBV20-1 to TRBJ2-6; 8 bases match TRBD1. The CDR3 has 18 amino acids. V dropped 2 bases and J dropped 4; count of bases not matched to a gene: 13. Germline V gene lookup returns CDR1 DFQATT and CDR2 SNEGSKA (reference sequence). DNA for the CDR3: TGCAGTGCTAGAACCCGTCCGCAGGGGGCGCGAGGGGCCAACGTCCTGACTTTC. Its translation: CSARTRPQGARGANVLTF.

The chain couples TRBV6-1 to TRBJ2-1; D is ambiguous. The ends were cut back, 6 bases at V and 6 bases at J, with 6 bases in the middle. CDR1 is MNHNS, CDR2 SASEGT, per germline. The CDR3 is made up of 11 amino acids. CDR3 region: CASSRRNEQFF. CDR3 DNA sequence: TGTGCCAGCAGCCGGCGCAATGAGCAGTTCTTC.

The chain joins TRBV7-9 to TRBJ2-7; 7 bases are shared with TRBD2. The CDR3 runs to 13 residues. With 3 bases clipped from V and 8 bases from J, the junction kept 7 bases outside the gene matches. Germline V gene lookup returns CDR1 SEHNR and CDR2 FQNEAQ (reference sequence). DNA for the CDR3: TGTGCCAGCAGCTTGGGAGGGATCAACAAGCAGTACTTC. Protein: CASSLGGINKQYF.

The chain is built from TRBV6-1 and TRBJ1-2; perhaps TRBD1 as D (5 bases). The ends were cut back, 7 bases at V and 5 bases at J, with 14 bases in the middle. Germline CDR1 reads MNHNS; CDR2 reads SASEGT. The CDR3 contains 13 residues. The CDR3 is CASTPNGGYGYTF. As DNA, the CDR3 is TGTGCCAGCACCCCAAATGGGGGATATGGCTACACCTTC.